This is a list of T cell receptor beta chains from one sample in a study of cytomegalovirus exposure and HLA in healthy donors. Clones were read by immunoSEQ multiplex PCR, and TCRdb kept only the in-frame ones, dropping some. Here the sample spans about 200,000 clones, roughly 77% being singletons. The sequencing input was PBMCs. The receptors shown here come from a male donor in good health and CMV-seropositive. CDR3s include the opening cysteine and the closing phenylalanine or tryptophan. D genes are given only for firm matches. Clone size is given for some rows only: seen once, a few or many times, or a class if the clone is expanded.

j_call,clone_size,cdr3_length,v_call,d_call,cdr3_nt,cdr3_aa
TRBJ1-3,NA,14,TRBV5-6,NA,TGTGCCAGCAGCTTGTCAGGGAGGGGAAACACCATATATTTT,CASSLSGRGNTIYF
TRBJ2-2,NA,15,TRBV6-5,TRBD2,TGTGCCAGCAGTTCTAGCGGGGGCCCCACCGGGGAGCTGTTTTTT,CASSSSGGPTGELFF
TRBJ2-7,NA,13,TRBV7-2,NA,TGTGCCAGCAGCTTAGAACCGGGCTACGAGCAGTACTTC,CASSLEPGYEQYF
TRBJ2-5,NA,14,TRBV7-2,NA,TGTGCCAGCAGCACGGGGAAGGGTGGGGAGACCCAGTACTTC,CASSTGKGGETQYF
TRBJ2-5,NA,13,TRBV11-2,TRBD2,TGTGCCAGCAGCTATGCGGGAGTTGAGACCCAGTACTTC,CASSYAGVETQYF
TRBJ2-7,NA,11,TRBV20-1,NA,TGCAGTGCTAGTCGGGTCTACGAGCAGTACTTC,CSASRVYEQYF
TRBJ1-4,NA,14,TRBV5-8,NA,TGTGCCAGCAGATTCAGGGGAACTAATGAAAAACTGTTTTTT,CASRFRGTNEKLFF
TRBJ2-2,NA,13,TRBV2,NA,TGTGCCAGCAAAGGTTTGCGGGACGGGGAGCTGTTTTTT,CASKGLRDGELFF
TRBJ2-7,once,14,TRBV5-4,TRBD1,TGTGCCAGCAGCGCACCGACAGGGGCCTACGAGCAGTACTTC,CASSAPTGAYEQYF
TRBJ2-5,NA,13,TRBV11-1,TRBD1,TGTGCCAGCAGCTGGACAGGGGAAGAGACCCAGTACTTC,CASSWTGEETQYF
TRBJ2-1,NA,15,TRBV2,TRBD2,TGTGCCAGCTACGCCCCTAGCGGGAGCGAGGATGAGCAGTTCTTC,CASYAPSGSEDEQFF
TRBJ1-5,NA,14,TRBV18,NA,TGTGCCAGCTCACGCGGGACTTCGGGTCAGCCCCAGCATTTT,CASSRGTSGQPQHF
TRBJ2-7,NA,12,TRBV6-6,TRBD2,TGTGCCAGCAGTAATAGCGGGGTCGTGCAGTACTTC,CASSNSGVVQYF
TRBJ2-7,NA,16,TRBV9,NA,TGTGCCAGCAGCGCCCGCGGGACGGCCAACTCCTACGAGCAGTACTTC,CASSARGTANSYEQYF
TRBJ1-6,NA,14,TRBV5-6,NA,TGTGCCAGCAGCCCCGGACAGAGCAATTCACCCCTCCACTTT,CASSPGQSNSPLHF
TRBJ2-1,NA,13,TRBV13,NA,TGTGCCAGCAGCCCCCGGGGGTTCAATGAGCAGTTCTTC,CASSPRGFNEQFF
TRBJ1-1,NA,14,TRBV5-1,TRBD1,TGCGCCAGCAGCCCAACGACAGGGTCAACTGAAGCTTTCTTT,CASSPTTGSTEAFF
TRBJ2-7,NA,14,TRBV6-6,TRBD1,TGTGCCAGCAGCAGGGACAGGAGCTCCTACGAGCAGTACTTC,CASSRDRSSYEQYF